The T cell receptor beta chain under discussion was sequenced for a study of CD8 T cells in ankylosing spondylitis (dated by TCRdb to 2015 to 2018). About the investigation overall: To find TCR variants linked to disease, the study profiled T cell receptor beta repertoires in ankylosing spondylitis patients and healthy donors. Peripheral blood was sampled, and synovial fluid was additionally collected from ankylosing spondylitis patients. The whole study cohort included 85 to 120 healthy donors and over 20 ankylosing spondylitis patients.

In the germline V gene, CDR1 corresponds to SQVTM and CDR2 to ANQGSEA. V was cut back by 7 bases and J by 2 bases, leaving a gap of 7 bases between them. The CDR3 contains 11 residues, cysteine and phenylalanine counted. The entry retains the CDR3 DNA only, 33 bases that are in frame from base 1. This clonotype was recorded at least ten times. Its antigen is not yet known. There are no base qualities to consult, and no much larger clone falls within one base. The data were produced on an Illumina HiSeq 2500. TCR beta libraries were prepared by quantitative 5'-RACE with molecular barcodes. Per the authors' processing: A new computational method, built on a probabilistic model of VDJ rearrangement, was used to identify disease-linked TCR variants. Using fastp trimming at Q25 and MiXCR clonotype assembly, TCRdb reanalyzed the public sequencing data and kept in-frame beta chains. Records with the same CDR3 protein are collapsed into one entry carrying the most frequent genes and DNA. In this record, the V and J calls reflect TCRdb's handling and not the investigators' own analysis. A total of fewer than 550,000 distinct CDR3 sequences appear in this sample, approximately 5.3% of them only once. The top ten clonotypes cover 3.5% of the sample.

Broad study findings and their caveats: The disease-linked clones showed a CD8+ phenotype and occurred at relatively low frequencies in peripheral blood. Some motif variants were previously reported in synovial fluid and blood of reactive arthritis patients, suggesting common disease-initiation mechanisms. Blood from ankylosing spondylitis patients appeared to be characterized by a TCR beta motif made up of several highly homologous amino acid variants. The disease-linked clones were reported to be significantly enriched in matched synovial fluid samples from ankylosing spondylitis patients.

Sequences were obtained from blood, either unsorted or a sorted T cell fraction (not recorded which). The receptor chain draws on TRBV29-1 and TRBJ2-3, with no reliable assignment of the D segment. The sequence derives from a male donor with ankylosing spondylitis. The DNA sequence follows: TGCAGCGGAGGATACACAGATACGCAGTATTTT. Protein translation: CSGGYTDTQYF.